This TCR beta chain is from a study of CD4 T cells in relation to SARS-CoV-2 and coronaviruses (dated by TCRdb to the early 2020s). Some background on the complete study: In the ViraFEST assay, PBMCs were grown with antigen for nine to eleven days, and TCR beta CDR3s were then sequenced to identify antigen-specific clonal expansions. The Adaptive Biotechnologies TCR-sequencing kit was used to sequence samples from a few pre-COVID donors and the naive versus memory experiments, whereas other data were Illumina-based. Patient-derived lymphoblastoid cell lines were used to map the HLA restriction of shared crossreactive spike epitopes. An HIV-1 Nef peptide pool or a culture without peptide was used as the negative reference condition. At the level of individual TCR clonotypes, the study measured memory CD4+ T cell crossreactivity between SARS-CoV-2 spike protein and common cold coronavirus spike proteins. Expansion assays from other donors in the study were sequenced with a different, Illumina-based TCR-beta assay.

CD4+ T cells from unexposed donors were collected before the COVID-19 pandemic (2011-2018). After more than nine days of culture, CD4+ T cells were isolated with the EasySep CD4+ T cell isolation kit. As far as cell numbers permitted, CD4+ T cells from unexposed donors were tested for reactivity against SARS-CoV-2 S and N as well as four spike pools from common cold coronaviruses. PBMCs were cultured at about 1.9 million per well in IMDM supplemented with about 5% human AB serum and roughly 9.6 IU/ml IL-2. Half of the culture medium was replaced with fresh IL-2-containing medium on days 3 and 7. In general, every peptide culture condition was set up in three replicate wells. The leukapheresis product for the unexposed donors was obtained through commercial purchase. Ficoll-Paque PLUS gradient centrifugation was used to isolate PBMCs from either whole blood or leukapheresis product. The PBMCs went either fresh into the expansion assay or into cryopreservation at -140 degrees C. The QIAamp Micro DNA Kit was used to extract genomic DNA from the CD4+ T cells.

The CDR1 and CDR2 encoded by the germline V gene are LGHNT and FRNRAP. The CDR3 starts with the cysteine, ends with the phenylalanine, and has 16 residues. CDR3 DNA only is kept here, 48 bases in frame from base 1. V and J lose 1 base and 0 bases, and a span of 10 bases separates them. About this clone: The specificity of this receptor is unknown. Base qualities are not recorded, but no much larger clone differs from it by a single base.

The investigation overall reported the following: Compared with monoreactive clones, crossreactive clones had significantly weaker SARS-CoV-2-driven expansion, a result consistent with antigenic imprinting. Memory CD4+ clonotypes crossrecognizing SARS-CoV-2 and at least one common cold coronavirus spike were found in approximately 60% of donors. The study was limited by small numbers of patients and tested TCRs. Because no donor provided both pre-pandemic and post-infection samples, tracing the source of pre-existing responses was limited. Crossreactivity analysis was centred on spike protein, so crossreactivity against other viral proteins was not assessed.

Receptor libraries were prepared by the immunoSEQ multiplex PCR assay. The study's processing was this. During preprocessing, nonproductive sequences were removed, as were CDR3s that did not start with C, did not end with F or W, or were shorter than 7 amino acids. Antigen-specific clonotypes were called with the MANAFEST web app, based on expansion relative to reference and other culture wells. A clone was considered positive if significant expansion relative to the reference culture was observed in 2 of 3 replicate wells at an FDR below 0.05. For a clone to be considered positive, significant expansion relative to all other tandem wells and an odds ratio above 5 were also required. Pairwise Levenshtein distance, computed with the stringdist R package after three terminal residues were trimmed from each end, was used as the measure of CDR3 homology. TCRdb holds this immuneACCESS table with in-frame rearrangements only. Some clones are missing; in checked studies, unresolved V genes explain under half, and the rest has no known cause. V, J and clone size derive from that table, while D and trimming were established from the DNA sequence. A total of 20,000 or so clones appear in this sample, less than 70% of them only once. The ten largest clones add up to around 20% of the sample.

Sequencing was done on a sample of CD4+ T cells from PBMCs, cultured in vitro. This sequence was found in a human donor in good health. The chain employs TRBV12-5 and TRBJ1-3; no D gene is confidently identified. The nucleotides are TGTGCTAGTGGTTTGGCGGACGGCTACTCTGGAAACACCATATATTTT. Protein translation: CASGLADGYSGNTIYF.